The 27 T cell receptor beta chains listed next were all sequenced from one sample in a study of blood T cell repertoires in COVID-19. The protocol was immunoSEQ multiplex PCR, while the TCRdb copy is restricted to in-frame clones and leaves out a portion. The sample holds around 280,000 clones, 85% to 90% seen once. The sample consisted of peripheral blood. The source is a man aged 70-80 years with acute or convalescent COVID-19.

With respect to this clone: The junction departs from the called germline gene at one end, perhaps through a read error. The rearrangement links TRBV7-3 to TRBJ1-2; perhaps TRBD1 as D (5 bases). CDR1 is SGHTA, CDR2 FQGTGA, per germline. There are 14 residues in the CDR3. CDR3 sequence reads: CASSLAGTQAPLFF. The CDR3 bases are TGTGCCAGCAGCTTAGCAGGGACTCAGGCTCCTTTATTCTTC.

This clone was seen a handful of times. The chain links TRBV5-8 to TRBJ2-7, with 8 bases identical to TRBD1. J gave up 3 bases and V 0 bases, and 5 bases lay outside the gene matches. This CDR3 spans 15 amino acids. The germline V gene encodes CDR1 SGHTS and CDR2 YDEGEE. The CDR3 nucleotides read TGTGCCAGCAGCTTGGGACAGGGGCTGCGCTACGAGCAGTACTTC. As protein: CASSLGQGLRYEQYF.

The J gene is TRBJ2-7, the V gene TRBV21-1; the table's TRBD2 call for D was not verified on the DNA. TRBV21-1 represents a pseudogene. This CDR3 comprises 13 residues. Here the CDR3 DNA reads TGTGCCACCCGGACTAGCGGGAGTAACGAGCAGTACTTC. As protein: CATRTSGSNEQYF.

The rearrangement joins TRBV7-3 to TRBJ2-3; possibly TRBD2 for D (5 bases). V lost 8 bases, J lost 3 bases, and 12 bases lay in between. Germline-derived CDR1 and CDR2 are SGHTA and FQGTGA. This CDR3 comprises 13 residues. The CDR3 DNA sequence: TGTGCCAGCTCAGTCGCGGGTACAGATACGCAGTATTTT. Protein: CASSVAGTDTQYF.

The V gene is TRBV19, the J gene TRBJ2-2; D might be TRBD2 (6 bases). From germline, CDR1 is LNHDA and CDR2 SQIVND (reference sequence). The V end was cut by 9 bases, the J end by 1 base, with 9 bases between. The CDR3 runs to 13 residues. Written as DNA, the CDR3 is TGTGCCAGCGGGGGATTGAACACCGGGGAGCTGTTTTTT. As protein: CASGGLNTGELFF.

The V gene is TRBV5-4, the J gene TRBJ2-7; the match to TRBD2 covers 7 bases. The V gene's germline CDR1 is SGHNT and CDR2 YYREEE (reference sequence). V lost 1 base and J lost 1; bases outside the gene matches: 8. The CDR3 is 16 amino acids. This CDR3 reads CASSLFGGSRSYEQYF. The CDR3 nucleotides read TGTGCCAGCAGCTTGTTCGGCGGGAGTAGGTCCTACGAGCAGTACTTC.

The rearrangement uses TRBV7-2 and TRBJ2-7; 10 nucleotides align to TRBD2. V was pared by 5 bases and J by 2 bases, with 6 bases of the junction left unmatched. Germline CDR1 SGHTA, CDR2 FQGNSA. This CDR3 spans 15 amino acids. The CDR3 loop is CASSPSGGAAYEQYF. DNA for the CDR3: TGTGCCAGCAGCCCAAGCGGGGGGGCCGCCTACGAGCAGTACTTC.

This sequence joins TRBV24-1 and TRBJ2-6, with D tentatively TRBD2 (6 bases). Germline V gene lookup returns CDR1 KGHDR and CDR2 SFDVKD. The length of the CDR3 is 14 residues. Trimming shortened V by 7 bases and J by 1 base, and 7 bases separated the two germline ends. CDR3 sequence reads: CATSGTSGANVLTF. The CDR3 coding sequence is TGTGCCACCAGCGGGACTTCTGGGGCCAACGTCCTGACTTTC.

This clone was seen a single time. The CDR3 nucleotides are TGTGCCACCGGACCGGGACAGGGATACGATACGCAGTATTTT. Translating it yields CATGPGQGYDTQYF. This sequence joins TRBV24-1 and TRBJ2-3, with 9 bases lining up with TRBD1. Per the germline V gene, CDR1 is KGHDR and CDR2 is SFDVKD. The CDR3 loop spans 14 amino acids. The V gene end was trimmed by 9 bases and the J gene end by 6 bases; junction bases not matched to a gene: 9.

V and J are TRBV6-6 and TRBJ2-3, with a weak D call TRBD2 (6 bases). The CDR3 is made up of 15 amino acids. The V gene lost 6 bases and the J gene lost 1 base, with 14 bases spanning the gap. Germline values: CDR1 MNHNY, CDR2 SVGAGI (reference sequence). The CDR3 loop is CASSVSIAGTDTQYF. DNA for the CDR3: TGTGCCAGCAGCGTCTCAATAGCGGGCACAGATACGCAGTATTTT.

This clone was seen only a few times. The rearrangement uses TRBV7-3 and TRBJ2-2; D gene ambiguous. Looked up from germline, CDR1 is SGHTA and CDR2 is FQGTGA. Deletions cut 8 bases from V and 0 bases from J, with 7 bases between. CDR3 length: 13 residues. The CDR3 reads CASRTTNTGELFF. CDR3 in DNA: TGTGCCAGCCGAACAACGAACACCGGGGAGCTGTTTTTT. Looking up the rest from reference TRBV7-3 and TRBJ2-2 gives the full variable domain: GAGVSQTPSNKVTEKGKYVELRCDPISGHTALYWYRQSLGQGPEFLIYFQGTGAADDSGLPNDRFFAVRPEGSVSTLKIQRTERGDSAVYLCASRTTNTGELFFGEGSRLTVL.

The chain is built from TRBV4-3 and TRBJ2-7; 7 nucleotides line up with TRBD2. The CDR3 extends over 18 amino acids. Germline V gene sequence: CDR1 LGHNA, CDR2 YSLEER. V lost 0 bases and J lost 0; bases outside the gene matches: 11. The DNA of the CDR3 is TGCGCCAGCAGCCAAGATTCTCGTGGCGGCGGGAGCTCCTACGAGCAGTACTTC. This encodes CASSQDSRGGGSSYEQYF.

In its sample, this clone was seen once. V usage is TRBV27 and J usage is TRBJ2-5, with 8 bases matching TRBD2. CDR3 length equals 14 residues. With V trimmed by 11 bases and J by 1 base, 9 bases remained unmatched. The germline V gene has CDR1 MNHEY and CDR2 SMNVEV (reference sequence). CDR3 loop: CAPGPGGIQETQYF. For the CDR3, the DNA is TGTGCCCCAGGGCCGGGGGGGATCCAAGAGACCCAGTACTTC.

The gene calls are TRBV4-1 and TRBJ2-7, with 10 nucleotides matching TRBD2. V was clipped by 0 bases and J by 4 bases; unmatched bases: 6. CDR1 is MGHRA, CDR2 YSYEKL, per germline. The CDR3 length is 16 residues. CDR3 region: CASSQDFSGGRYEQYF. The CDR3 DNA reads TGCGCCAGCAGCCAAGATTTTAGCGGGGGGCGGTACGAGCAGTACTTC.

CDR3 DNA sequence: TGTGCCAGCAGCCAAGGGAGGAGACTCAGCTCCTACGAGCAGTACTTC. It specifies CASSQGRRLSSYEQYF. The rearrangement joins TRBV3-1 (or the pseudogene TRBV3-2) to TRBJ2-7, with a possible D match to TRBD2 (5 bases). The CDR3 loop spans 16 amino acids. Trimming stripped 1 base from V and 0 bases from J, with 13 bases between. CDR1 and CDR2 (germline): LGHDT, YNNKEL (reference sequence).

In its sample, this clone was seen once. This chain joins TRBV28 and TRBJ1-1, with 7 bases matching TRBD1. Germline lookup yields CDR1 MDHEN and CDR2 SYDVKM. V shed 6 bases, J shed 1 base, and the junction held 8 bases outside the gene matches. The CDR3 is 15 amino acids. CDR3 nucleotides: TGTGCCAGCAGCCGGCGACAGGGATGGAACACTGAAGCTTTCTTT. Its protein is CASSRRQGWNTEAFF.

A single count supports this clone. Likely a read error: the CDR3 ends without its conserved phenylalanine or tryptophan. Because the CDR3's place on the DNA is in doubt, the DNA is left out and the CDR3 is given as listed by TCRdb. This chain joins TRBV2 and TRBJ2-7; TRBD2 is the table's D call, not checked against the DNA. Germline-derived CDR1 and CDR2 are SNHLY and FYNNEI. 13 amino acids form the CDR3, both terminal residues included. This CDR3 reads CASSEALRGTKIL.

This clone was counted once. This chain connects TRBV5-1 to TRBJ2-4, with TRBD2 matching over 8 bases. This CDR3 spans 16 amino acids. V dropped 1 base and J dropped 4; count of bases not matched to a gene: 7. Looked up from germline, CDR1 is SGHRS and CDR2 is YFSETQ. The chain's CDR3 is CASSLWTSTGKNIQYF. For the CDR3, the DNA is TGCGCCAGCAGCTTGTGGACTAGCACCGGGAAAAACATTCAGTACTTC.

The J gene is TRBJ2-1, the V gene TRBV20-1; 7 bases align to TRBD2. Germline loops: CDR1 DFQATT, CDR2 SNEGSKA (reference sequence). The CDR3 loop spans 11 amino acids. J was trimmed by 12 bases and V by 3 bases; bases with no gene match: 5. CDR3 sequence reads: CSASPSGGQFF. In DNA form, the CDR3 reads TGCAGTGCTAGTCCTAGCGGAGGGCAGTTCTTC.

This clone was counted once. V gene TRBV20-1 combines with J gene TRBJ1-2; D may be TRBD1 (5 bases). V gave up 3 bases and J gave up 7 bases, with 21 bases separating them. The CDR3 extends over 15 amino acids. Germline CDR1 is DFQATT and CDR2 is SNEGSKA (reference sequence). The CDR3 coding sequence is TGCAGTGCTAGTCGTAGGGGATATGATTCGGTTGGCTACACCTTC. This translates into CSASRRGYDSVGYTF.

V gene TRBV7-6 combines with J gene TRBJ2-2; 9 positions match TRBD1. The germline V gene encodes CDR1 SGHVS and CDR2 FNYEAQ. This CDR3 region has 16 residues. The J segment lost 6 bases and the V segment lost 5 bases, leaving 10 bases of the junction unmatched. The CDR3 spells CASSINTGGNAGELFF. Here the CDR3 DNA reads TGTGCCAGCAGCATAAATACAGGGGGCAACGCCGGGGAGCTGTTTTTT.

J is TRBJ2-1 and V is TRBV19; 10 nucleotides align to TRBD2. Trimming cost V 8 bases and J 5 bases; bases outside gene matches: 6. The CDR3 has 14 residues. Germline CDR1 LNHDA, CDR2 SQIVND (reference sequence). Here the CDR3 reads CASGSGGGHNEQFF. DNA for the CDR3: TGTGCCAGTGGGAGCGGGGGGGGACACAATGAGCAGTTCTTC.

V usage is TRBV24-1 and J usage is TRBJ2-2; 10 nucleotides match TRBD2. Germline CDR1 and CDR2: KGHDR and SFDVKD. This CDR3 contains 16 residues. V was clipped by 7 bases and J by 2 bases; unmatched bases: 6. The CDR3 DNA is TGTGCCACCAGCAGAGCGGGGGGGCCCAACACCGGGGAGCTGTTTTTT. Translated, it gives CATSRAGGPNTGELFF.

V usage is TRBV5-1 and J usage is TRBJ2-5; a weak D match, TRBD1 (5 bases). With 5 bases removed from V and 5 bases from J, the gap between germline ends came to 19 bases. The CDR3 totals 15 residues. CDR1 and CDR2 (germline): SGHRS, YFSETQ. The CDR3 DNA reads as TGCGCCAGCAGTAGGGGCGCGAGTTCGAGGGAGACCCAGTACTTC. This encodes CASSRGASSRETQYF.

The rearrangement links TRBV28 to TRBJ1-2; 8 bases match TRBD1. The CDR3 sequence is 13 residues long. Unmatched junction bases numbered 8, after V lost 10 bases and J lost 4 bases. Germline CDR1 MDHEN, CDR2 SYDVKM. CDR3 region: CAIRTGTLYGYTF. CDR3 sequence (DNA): TGTGCCATTCGGACAGGGACACTCTATGGCTACACCTTC.

V and J are TRBV6-1 and TRBJ1-5; 12 bases match TRBD1. After removal of 4 bases from V and 2 bases from J, the junction contained 15 bases not matched to a gene. This CDR3 is 20 amino acids long. Germline V gene sequence: CDR1 MNHNS, CDR2 SASEGT. The DNA for the CDR3 is TGTGCCAGCAGTGCCTTCCGGGGGACAGGGGGCGCTAGGGGCAATCAGCCCCAGCATTTT. Translation: CASSAFRGTGGARGNQPQHF.

The V gene is TRBV30, the J gene TRBJ1-3; 12 nucleotides agree with TRBD1. The CDR3 has 14 residues. Losses at the gene ends were 1 base for V and 8 bases for J; bases not matched to a gene: 3. Germline V gene lookup returns CDR1 GTSNPN and CDR2 SVGIG (reference sequence). The CDR3 loop reads CAWSEGQGAYTIYF. The CDR3 region has the DNA TGTGCCTGGAGTGAGGGACAGGGGGCTTACACCATATATTTT.